A selection of T cell receptor beta chains follows, all from one sample in a study of cytomegalovirus exposure and HLA in healthy donors. TCRdb keeps only in-frame clones here, not all; method: immunoSEQ multiplex PCR. This table holds approximately 190,000 clones. Sequenced sample: PBMCs. The receptors derive from a man aged 25-40 years in good health and CMV-seronegative. CDR3s include the opening cysteine and the closing phenylalanine or tryptophan. The D gene is left open where the match is weak.

j_call | d_call | v_call | cdr3_aa | cdr3_nt
TRBJ2-7 | TRBD1 | TRBV5-6 | CASSLSRDRGAPYEQYF | TGTGCCAGCAGCTTGTCCCGGGACAGGGGAGCACCTTACGAGCAGTACTTC
TRBJ2-7 | TRBD1 | TRBV27 | CASHGRDRGGEQYF | TGTGCCAGCCACGGACGGGACAGGGGAGGCGAGCAGTACTTC
TRBJ1-5 | TRBD1 | TRBV28 | CASILAGTGGAQHF | TGTGCCAGCATTCTCGCCGGGACAGGCGGGGCCCAGCATTTT
TRBJ1-2 | NA | TRBV7-2 | CASSNGQIYGYTF | TGTGCCAGCAGCAACGGACAGATCTATGGCTACACCTTC
TRBJ2-7 | NA | TRBV11-3 | CASSPQDSYEQYF | TGTGCCAGCAGCCCCCAGGACTCCTACGAGCAGTACTTC
TRBJ1-2 | NA | TRBV11-2 | CASGGAYGYTF | TGTGCCAGCGGCGGGGCCTATGGCTACACCTTC
TRBJ2-1 | NA | TRBV9 | CASSEIPSGLNEQFF | TGTGCCAGCAGTGAAATCCCCTCCGGTCTCAATGAGCAGTTCTTC
TRBJ1-2 | NA | TRBV30 | CAWSVKGGRGYTF | TGTGCCTGGAGTGTAAAAGGGGGTCGCGGCTACACCTTC
TRBJ2-1 | TRBD2 | TRBV11-3 | CASRPGGGAYNEQFF | TGTGCCAGCCGCCCGGGCGGGGGGGCTTACAATGAGCAGTTCTTC
TRBJ2-5 | NA | TRBV5-1 | CASSLRGQETQYF | TGCGCCAGCAGCTTGAGGGGGCAAGAGACCCAGTACTTC
TRBJ1-1 | NA | TRBV5-1 | CASSFDSTGTEAFF | TGCGCCAGCAGCTTCGACAGCACCGGGACTGAAGCTTTCTTT
TRBJ2-2 | TRBD2 | TRBV7-9 | CASSPWGGITGELFF | TGTGCCAGCAGCCCGTGGGGGGGGATCACCGGGGAGCTGTTTTTT
TRBJ2-1 | NA | TRBV19 | CASSSFKRSPSYNEQFF | TGTGCCAGTAGTAGCTTTAAGAGGAGCCCCTCCTACAATGAGCAGTTCTTC
TRBJ2-7 | NA | TRBV5-1 | CASSITGPYEQYF | TGCGCCAGCAGCATCACAGGGCCCTACGAGCAGTACTTC
TRBJ2-7 | TRBD1 | TRBV19 | CASSSGQGVAYEQYF | TGTGCCAGTAGTAGCGGACAGGGGGTGGCCTACGAGCAGTACTTC
TRBJ2-1 | NA | TRBV20-1 | CSALSYNEQFF | TGCAGTGCCCTTTCCTACAATGAGCAGTTCTTC
TRBJ2-7 | NA | TRBV27 | CASSSTQGYEQYF | TGTGCCAGCAGTTCAACACAGGGCTACGAGCAGTACTTC
TRBJ1-1 | TRBD1 | TRBV19 | CASSGPPTGGTEAFF | TGTGCCAGTAGTGGGCCACCTACAGGGGGCACTGAAGCTTTCTTT
TRBJ2-3 | NA | TRBV5-6 | CASSFITDTQYF | TGTGCCAGCAGCTTCATCACAGATACGCAGTATTTT
TRBJ2-7 | NA | TRBV11-3 | CASSLVGTEGYEQYF | TGTGCCAGCAGCTTAGTGGGGACGGAGGGATACGAGCAGTACTTC
TRBJ2-5 | NA | TRBV2 | CASSEGPGETQYF | TGTGCCAGCAGTGAAGGGCCGGGGGAGACCCAGTACTTC
TRBJ1-2 | TRBD1 | TRBV18 | CASSPRETGDPNYGYTF | TGTGCCAGCTCACCACGAGAGACAGGGGACCCTAACTATGGCTACACCTTC
TRBJ1-1 | TRBD1 | TRBV5-1 | CASRVGQANTEAFF | TGCGCCAGCCGGGTGGGACAGGCGAACACTGAAGCTTTCTTT
TRBJ1-1 | NA | TRBV7-6 | CASSLAPNQGWTEAFF | TGTGCCAGCAGCTTAGCACCCAATCAGGGATGGACTGAAGCTTTCTTT
TRBJ2-5 | TRBD1 | TRBV4-1 | CASSPDRGKGETQYF | TGCGCCAGCAGCCCAGACAGGGGGAAAGGGGAGACCCAGTACTTC
TRBJ2-7 | TRBD1 | TRBV19 | CASSLGTGPGYEQYF | TGTGCCAGTAGTCTAGGGACAGGGCCAGGCTACGAGCAGTACTTC
TRBJ1-2 | TRBD1 | TRBV5-4 | CASSQMGQHYGYTF | TGTGCCAGCAGCCAAATGGGACAGCACTATGGCTACACCTTC
TRBJ2-5 | NA | TRBV7-8 | CASSLVGDEGVETQYF | TGTGCCAGCAGCTTGGTCGGTGACGAGGGGGTGGAGACCCAGTACTTC
TRBJ1-2 | NA | TRBV5-6 | CASSRLGGYTF | TGTGCCAGCAGCAGACTCGGGGGCTACACCTTC
TRBJ2-7 | TRBD2 | TRBV5-4 | CASSLDGTSGRGKQYF | TGTGCCAGCAGCTTGGATGGGACTAGCGGGAGAGGCAAGCAGTACTTC
TRBJ1-2 | TRBD1 | TRBV27 | CASRSGRDRGYGYTF | TGTGCCAGCAGATCCGGACGTGACAGGGGTTATGGCTACACCTTC
TRBJ2-7 | NA | TRBV5-1 | CASSFGQNYEQYF | TGCGCCAGCAGCTTCGGACAGAATTACGAGCAGTACTTC
TRBJ1-1 | NA | TRBV30 | CAWSPGQWNTEAFF | TGTGCCTGGAGCCCCGGACAGTGGAACACTGAAGCTTTCTTT
TRBJ2-2 | TRBD2 | TRBV19 | CASNKLAGVFTGELFF | TGTGCCAGTAATAAACTAGCGGGGGTCTTCACCGGGGAGCTGTTTTTT
TRBJ2-2 | TRBD2 | TRBV10-3 | CAISGLAGGSGELFF | TGTGCCATCAGTGGGCTAGCGGGAGGTTCCGGGGAGCTGTTTTTT
TRBJ1-5 | NA | TRBV28 | CASSLFGGIQPQHF | TGTGCCAGCAGTTTATTCGGGGGAATTCAGCCCCAGCATTTT
TRBJ2-5 | TRBD1 | TRBV10-3 | CAISESPGQGEETQYF | TGTGCCATCAGTGAGTCCCCAGGACAGGGGGAAGAGACCCAGTACTTC
TRBJ1-2 | NA | TRBV19 | CASDKYSGTNYGYTF | TGTGCCAGTGATAAGTATTCCGGGACAAACTATGGCTACACCTTC
TRBJ1-1 | TRBD1 | TRBV19 | CASSALATGGTEAFF | TGTGCCAGTAGTGCCCTTGCGACAGGGGGCACTGAAGCTTTCTTT
TRBJ2-7 | NA | TRBV14 | CASSQDRGQGRRQYF | TGTGCCAGCAGCCAAGATAGGGGCCAGGGAAGGAGGCAGTACTTC
TRBJ1-2 | NA | TRBV15 | CATSRDRGGQRTNYGYTF | TGTGCCACCAGCAGAGATCGTGGAGGGCAGCGGACTAACTATGGCTACACCTTC
TRBJ2-7 | TRBD2 | TRBV7-8 | CASSPGLAGLGYEQYF | TGTGCCAGCAGCCCGGGACTAGCGGGGCTAGGCTACGAGCAGTACTTC
TRBJ2-1 | NA | TRBV7-3 | CASSSGVAITYNEQFF | TGTGCCAGCAGCTCCGGGGTAGCTATCACCTACAATGAGCAGTTCTTC
TRBJ2-3 | TRBD1 | TRBV7-9 | CASSSGDRGTDTQYF | TGTGCCAGCAGCTCGGGGGACAGGGGAACAGATACGCAGTATTTT
TRBJ1-6 | NA | TRBV30 | CAWDRGNNSPLHF | TGTGCCTGGGACCGCGGGAATAATTCACCCCTCCACTTT
TRBJ1-5 | NA | TRBV6-6 | CASTKRGGNQPQHF | TGTGCCAGCACCAAAAGAGGGGGAAATCAGCCCCAGCATTTT
TRBJ2-2 | NA | TRBV6-1 | CASIRANTGELFF | TGTGCCAGCATCCGCGCCAACACCGGGGAGCTGTTTTTT
TRBJ1-3 | NA | TRBV7-8 | CASSLGPRWASGNTIYF | TGTGCCAGCAGCTTAGGTCCCAGATGGGCCTCTGGAAACACCATATATTTT